Each of the 9 T cell receptor beta chains below was sequenced from the same sample in a study of blood T cell repertoires in COVID-19. The method was immunoSEQ multiplex PCR; TCRdb's version includes in-frame clones alone and lacks a portion of them. The table lists about 180,000 clones, more than 80% of them singletons. The specimen was PBMCs or T cells enriched from blood (not recorded which). These TCRs come from a man aged 40-50 years who had recovered from COVID-19.

This chain uses TRBV6-5 with TRBJ2-1, with 11 nucleotides matching TRBD2. V lost 6 bases and J lost 7; bases outside the gene matches: 5. Germline assignment: CDR1 MNHEY and CDR2 SVGAGI. The CDR3 extends over 14 amino acids. The CDR3 bases are TGTGCCAGCAGCTTTAGCGGGAGGGGTAATGAGCAGTTCTTC. Encoded protein: CASSFSGRGNEQFF.

The chain links TRBV28 to TRBJ1-5, with D tentatively TRBD1 (6 bases). Germline lookup yields CDR1 MDHEN and CDR2 SYDVKM. The CDR3 is 14 residues long. V lost 3 bases, J lost 7 bases, and 13 bases lay in between. The CDR3 protein is CASSFHREGQPQHF. CDR3 in DNA: TGTGCCAGCAGTTTCCACAGGGAAGGGCAGCCCCAGCATTTT.

The rearrangement links TRBV18 to TRBJ2-7, with 11 bases lining up with TRBD1. The CDR3 spans 17 residues. CDR1 and CDR2 (germline): KGHSH, LQKENI. The V and J ends lost 1 base and 5 bases, in that order; junction bases with no gene match: 10. DNA for the CDR3: TGTGCCAGCTCACCACGACCCGGGACAGGGGGTGAAAACGAGCAGTACTTC. This codes for CASSPRPGTGGENEQYF. Drawing the rest from reference TRBV18 and TRBJ2-7, the complete variable domain is NAGVMQNPRHLVRRRGQEARLRCSPMKGHSHVYWYRQLPEEGLKFMVYLQKENIIDESGMPKERFSAEFPKEGPSILRIQQVVRGDSAAYFCASSPRPGTGGENEQYFGPGTRLTVT.

V gene TRBV15 combines with J gene TRBJ2-5, with TRBD1 matching 11 bases. Trimming removed 4 bases from V and 9 bases from J; junction bases left unmatched: 7. CDR3 length: 14 amino acids. CDR1 and CDR2 (germline): LNHNV, YYDKDF (reference sequence). CDR3 DNA: TGTGCCACCAGCAAGGACAGGGGGCGGGTGGCCCAGTACTTC. This gives the protein CATSKDRGRVAQYF.

The chain uses TRBV9 and TRBJ2-5; tentative D call: TRBD1 (5 bases). The germline gives CDR1 SGDLS, CDR2 YYNGEE. Trimming stripped 0 bases from V and 4 bases from J, with 16 bases between. This CDR3 region has 16 residues. CDR3 region: CASSVGAGNPGETQYF. The CDR3 DNA sequence: TGTGCCAGCAGCGTAGGAGCAGGGAACCCGGGAGAGACCCAGTACTTC.

This chain uses TRBV6-2 or TRBV6-3 with TRBJ2-4; 9 nucleotides agree with TRBD1. The length of the CDR3 is 17 residues. Trimming removed 1 base from V and 1 base from J; junction bases left unmatched: 5. The germline gives CDR1 MNHEY, CDR2 SVGEGT. CDR3 in DNA: TGTGCCAGCAGTTACTGGTGGACAGGGGAGGCCAAAAACATTCAGTACTTC. Translated: CASSYWWTGEAKNIQYF.

This clone was detected many times. This sample includes further DNA sequences coding for the same CDR3. This sequence joins TRBV7-9 and TRBJ2-2; D call uncertain. Trimming removed 2 bases at V and 2 bases at J, with 6 bases between. The germline V gene has CDR1 SEHNR and CDR2 FQNEAQ (reference sequence). CDR3 length: 14 amino acids. In DNA form, the CDR3 reads TGTGCCAGCAGCTTACAGGTTAACACCGGGGAGCTGTTTTTT. Translated: CASSLQVNTGELFF.

The CDR3 nucleotides read TGTGCCAGCACCGACAGGGGCTATGGCTACACCTTC. Its protein is CASTDRGYGYTF. The V and J genes are TRBV28 and TRBJ1-2; 8 bases fit TRBD1. The length of the CDR3 is 12 residues. Germline V gives CDR1 MDHEN, CDR2 SYDVKM. V was clipped by 7 bases and J by 4 bases; unmatched bases: 2.

V is TRBV5-1 and J is TRBJ1-1; 12 bases map to TRBD1. Germline CDR1 SGHRS, CDR2 YFSETQ. CDR3 size: 16 residues. Trimming at V came to 4 bases and at J to 5 bases, leaving 9 bases not matched to a gene. The CDR3 region is CASSGRDRGRGTEAFF. In DNA form, the CDR3 reads TGCGCCAGCAGCGGCCGGGACAGGGGGCGCGGGACTGAAGCTTTCTTT. The full variable domain, completed using reference TRBV5-1 and TRBJ1-1, is KAGVTQTPRYLIKTRGQQVTLSCSPISGHRSVSWYQQTPGQGLQFLFEYFSETQRNKGNFPGRFSGRQFSNSRSEMNVSTLELGDSALYLCASSGRDRGRGTEAFFGQGTRLTVV.